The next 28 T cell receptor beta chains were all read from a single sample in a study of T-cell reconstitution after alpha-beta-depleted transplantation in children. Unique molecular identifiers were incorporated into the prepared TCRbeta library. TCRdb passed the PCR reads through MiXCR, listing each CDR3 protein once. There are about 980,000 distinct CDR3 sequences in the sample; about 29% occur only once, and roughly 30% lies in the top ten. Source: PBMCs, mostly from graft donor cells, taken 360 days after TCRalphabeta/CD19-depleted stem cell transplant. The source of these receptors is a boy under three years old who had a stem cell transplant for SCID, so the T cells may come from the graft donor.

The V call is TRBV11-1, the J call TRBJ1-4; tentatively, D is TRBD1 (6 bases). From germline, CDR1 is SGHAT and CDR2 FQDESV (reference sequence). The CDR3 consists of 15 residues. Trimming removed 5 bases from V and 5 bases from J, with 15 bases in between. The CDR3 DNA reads TGTGCCAGCAGCCGCACAGGGTGGGAGAATGAAAAACTGTTTTTT. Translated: CASSRTGWENEKLFF.

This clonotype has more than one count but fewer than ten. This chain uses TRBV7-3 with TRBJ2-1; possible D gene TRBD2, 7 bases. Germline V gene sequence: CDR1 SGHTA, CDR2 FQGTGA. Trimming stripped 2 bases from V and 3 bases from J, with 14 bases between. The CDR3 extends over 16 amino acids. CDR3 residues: CASSLGGGGHYNEQFF. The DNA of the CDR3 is TGTGCCAGCAGCTTAGGGGGCGGGGGCCACTACAATGAGCAGTTCTTC.

In DNA, the CDR3 is TGTGCCAGCAGTTTTCCAGGGCGGACCGGGGAGCTGTTTTTT. Protein: CASSFPGRTGELFF. The chain combines TRBV12-3 or TRBV12-4 with TRBJ2-2; a possible D gene is TRBD1 (5 bases). Trimming took off 3 bases at V and 5 bases at J, with 10 bases between the two ends. This CDR3 has 14 residues.

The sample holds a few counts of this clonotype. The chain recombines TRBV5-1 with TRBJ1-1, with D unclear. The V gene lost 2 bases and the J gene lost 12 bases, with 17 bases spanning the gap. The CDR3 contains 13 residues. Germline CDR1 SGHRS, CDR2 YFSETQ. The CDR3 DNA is TGCGCCAGCAGCTTACCCGGGAGCCGAGGAACTTTCTTT. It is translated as CASSLPGSRGTFF.

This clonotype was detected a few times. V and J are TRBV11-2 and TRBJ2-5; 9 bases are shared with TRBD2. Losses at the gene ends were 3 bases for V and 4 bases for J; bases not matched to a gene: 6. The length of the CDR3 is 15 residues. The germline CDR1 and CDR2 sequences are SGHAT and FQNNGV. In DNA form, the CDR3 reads TGTGCCAGCAGCTTCCGCGGGGGGGATGGAGAGACCCAGTACTTC. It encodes CASSFRGGDGETQYF.

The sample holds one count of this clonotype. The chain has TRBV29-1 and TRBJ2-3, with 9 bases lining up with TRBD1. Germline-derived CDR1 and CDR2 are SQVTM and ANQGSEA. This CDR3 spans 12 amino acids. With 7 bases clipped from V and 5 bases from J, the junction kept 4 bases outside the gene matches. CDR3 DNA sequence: TGCAGCGCTGGGGACAGGGAAGATACGCAGTATTTT. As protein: CSAGDREDTQYF.

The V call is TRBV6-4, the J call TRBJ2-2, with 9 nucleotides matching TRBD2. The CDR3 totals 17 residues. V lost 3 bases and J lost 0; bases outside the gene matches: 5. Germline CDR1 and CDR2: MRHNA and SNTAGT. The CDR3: CASSEVAGVSNTGELFF. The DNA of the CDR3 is TGTGCCAGCAGTGAAGTAGCGGGAGTTTCGAACACCGGGGAGCTGTTTTTT.

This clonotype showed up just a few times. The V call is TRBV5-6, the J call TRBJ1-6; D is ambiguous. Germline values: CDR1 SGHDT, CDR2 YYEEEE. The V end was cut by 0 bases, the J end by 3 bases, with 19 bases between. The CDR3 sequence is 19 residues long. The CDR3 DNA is TGTGCCAGCAGCTTGGAAAGAGGGAATCTCGGGGACTATAATTCACCCCTCCACTTT. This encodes CASSLERGNLGDYNSPLHF.

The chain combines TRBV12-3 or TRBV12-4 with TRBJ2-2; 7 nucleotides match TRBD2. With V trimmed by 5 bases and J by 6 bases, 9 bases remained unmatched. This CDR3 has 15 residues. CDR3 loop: CASSPPGGVSGELFF. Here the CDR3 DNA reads TGTGCCAGCAGTCCACCGGGAGGCGTGTCCGGGGAGCTGTTTTTT.

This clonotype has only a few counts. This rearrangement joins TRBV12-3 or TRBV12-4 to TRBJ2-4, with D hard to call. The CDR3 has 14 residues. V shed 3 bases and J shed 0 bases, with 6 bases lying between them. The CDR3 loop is CASSFSVAKNIQYF. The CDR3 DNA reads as TGTGCCAGCAGTTTTTCTGTAGCCAAAAACATTCAGTACTTC.

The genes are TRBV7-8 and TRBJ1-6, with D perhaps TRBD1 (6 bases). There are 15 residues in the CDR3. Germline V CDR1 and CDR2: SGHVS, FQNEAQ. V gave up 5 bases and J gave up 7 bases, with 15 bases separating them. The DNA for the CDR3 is TGTGCCAGCAGCCTTGATCAGGGGCGGAATTCACCCCTCCACTTT. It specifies CASSLDQGRNSPLHF. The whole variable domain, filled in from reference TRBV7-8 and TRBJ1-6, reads GAGVSQSPRYKVAKRGQDVALRCDPISGHVSLFWYQQALGQGPEFLTYFQNEAQLDKSGLPSDRFFAERPEGSVSTLKIQRTQQEDSAVYLCASSLDQGRNSPLHFGNGTRLTVT.

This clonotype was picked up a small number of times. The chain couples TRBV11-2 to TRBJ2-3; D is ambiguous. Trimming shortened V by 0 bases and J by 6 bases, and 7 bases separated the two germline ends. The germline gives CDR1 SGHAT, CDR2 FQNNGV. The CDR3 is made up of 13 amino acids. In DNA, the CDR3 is TGTGCCAGCAGCTTAGATCAAATGGATACGCAGTATTTT. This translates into CASSLDQMDTQYF.

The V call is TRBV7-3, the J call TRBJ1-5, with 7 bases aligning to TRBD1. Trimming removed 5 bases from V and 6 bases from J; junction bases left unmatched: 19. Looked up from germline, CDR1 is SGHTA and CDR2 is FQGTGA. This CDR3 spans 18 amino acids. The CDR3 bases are TGTGCCAGCAGCCCCCACCGGACAGGTCGGACGTATTCTCAGCCCCAGCATTTT. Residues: CASSPHRTGRTYSQPQHF.

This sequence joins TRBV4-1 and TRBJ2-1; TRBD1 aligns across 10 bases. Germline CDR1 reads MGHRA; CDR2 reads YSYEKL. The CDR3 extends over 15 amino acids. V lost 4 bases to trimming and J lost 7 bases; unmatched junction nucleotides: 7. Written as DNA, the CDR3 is TGCGCCAGCAGCCCCCCGGGACAGGGGACTAATGAGCAGTTCTTC. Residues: CASSPPGQGTNEQFF.

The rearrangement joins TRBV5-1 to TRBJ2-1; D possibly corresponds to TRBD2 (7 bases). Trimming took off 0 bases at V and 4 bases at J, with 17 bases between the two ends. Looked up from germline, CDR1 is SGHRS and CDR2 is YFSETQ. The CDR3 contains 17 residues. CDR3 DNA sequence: TGCGCCAGCAGCTTGGAGGGGGGGCCCACTCAGTACAATGAGCAGTTCTTC. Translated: CASSLEGGPTQYNEQFF.

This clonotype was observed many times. CDR3: CASSEDIEQFF. The DNA of the CDR3 is TGTGCCAGCAGCGAAGACATAGAGCAGTTCTTC. The chain links TRBV7-9 to TRBJ2-1; D call uncertain. Trimming cost V 5 bases and J 10 bases, with 9 bases left between them. Germline values: CDR1 SEHNR, CDR2 FQNEAQ (reference sequence). The CDR3 extends over 11 amino acids.

The CDR3, as DNA: TGTGCCAGCAGCCTCATGGCAGTCAATGAGCAGTTCTTC. Translating gives CASSLMAVNEQFF. The chain is built from TRBV14 and TRBJ2-1; unclear D gene. Trimming removed 4 bases at V and 6 bases at J, with 10 bases between. The CDR3 length is 13 residues. Germline V lookup: CDR1 SGHDN, CDR2 FVKESK.

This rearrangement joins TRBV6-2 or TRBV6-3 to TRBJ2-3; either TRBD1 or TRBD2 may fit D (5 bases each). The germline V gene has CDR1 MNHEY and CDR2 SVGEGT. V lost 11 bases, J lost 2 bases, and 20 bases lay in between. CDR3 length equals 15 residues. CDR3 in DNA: TGTGCCGGGGCCTTCGGGGCAGATAACACAGATACGCAGTATTTT. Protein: CAGAFGADNTDTQYF.

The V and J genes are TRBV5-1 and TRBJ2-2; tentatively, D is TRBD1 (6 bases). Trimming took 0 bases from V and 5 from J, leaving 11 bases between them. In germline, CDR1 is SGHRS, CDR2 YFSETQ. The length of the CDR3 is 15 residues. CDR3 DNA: TGCGCCAGCAGCTTGGAACAGGGATGGACCGGGGAGCTGTTTTTT. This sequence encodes CASSLEQGWTGELFF.

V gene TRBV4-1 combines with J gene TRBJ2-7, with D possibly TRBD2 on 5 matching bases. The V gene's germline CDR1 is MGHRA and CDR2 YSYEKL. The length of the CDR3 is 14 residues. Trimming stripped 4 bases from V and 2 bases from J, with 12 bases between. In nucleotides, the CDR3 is TGCGCCAGCAGCCCCGGGCGGCGGGCCTACGAGCAGTACTTC. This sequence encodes CASSPGRRAYEQYF.

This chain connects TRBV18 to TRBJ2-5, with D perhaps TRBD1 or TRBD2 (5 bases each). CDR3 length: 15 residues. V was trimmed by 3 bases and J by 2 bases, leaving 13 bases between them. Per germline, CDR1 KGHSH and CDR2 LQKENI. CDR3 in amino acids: CASSPSLGVQETQYF. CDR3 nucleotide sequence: TGTGCCAGCTCACCTTCGTTGGGGGTTCAAGAGACCCAGTACTTC.

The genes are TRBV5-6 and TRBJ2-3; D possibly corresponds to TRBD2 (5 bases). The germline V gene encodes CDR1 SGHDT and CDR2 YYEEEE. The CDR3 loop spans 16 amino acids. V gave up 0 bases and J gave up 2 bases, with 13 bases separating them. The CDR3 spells CASSLAPSGYTDTQYF. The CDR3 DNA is TGTGCCAGCAGCTTGGCCCCCAGCGGATACACAGATACGCAGTATTTT.

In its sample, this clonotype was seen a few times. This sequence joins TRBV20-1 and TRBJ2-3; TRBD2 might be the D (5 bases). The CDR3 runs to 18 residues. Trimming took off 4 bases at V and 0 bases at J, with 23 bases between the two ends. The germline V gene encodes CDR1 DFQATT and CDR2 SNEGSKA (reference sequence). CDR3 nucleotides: TGCAGTGCTACGTCTCCCGGGCCGCTAGCCCTAAGCACAGATACGCAGTATTTT. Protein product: CSATSPGPLALSTDTQYF.

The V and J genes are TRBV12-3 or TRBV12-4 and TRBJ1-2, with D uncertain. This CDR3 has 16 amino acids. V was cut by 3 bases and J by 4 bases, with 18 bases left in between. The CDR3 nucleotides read TGTGCCAGCAGTTTTGGAGGGAGTGGCCCAGTCTATGGCTACACCTTC. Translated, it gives CASSFGGSGPVYGYTF.

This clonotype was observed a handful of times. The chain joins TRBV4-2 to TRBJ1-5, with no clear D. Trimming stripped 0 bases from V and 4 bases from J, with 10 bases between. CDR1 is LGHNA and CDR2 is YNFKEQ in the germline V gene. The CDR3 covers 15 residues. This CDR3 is CASSQDEEGNQPQHF. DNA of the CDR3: TGTGCCAGCAGCCAAGATGAAGAGGGAAATCAGCCCCAGCATTTT.

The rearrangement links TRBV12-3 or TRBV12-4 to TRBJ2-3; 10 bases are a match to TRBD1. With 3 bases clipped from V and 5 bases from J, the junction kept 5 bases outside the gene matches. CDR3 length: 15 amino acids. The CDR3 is CASSLGTGVIDTQYF. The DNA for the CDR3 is TGTGCCAGCAGTTTGGGGACAGGGGTGATAGATACGCAGTATTTT.

The CDR3 DNA reads TGCAGTGCGGACCTGACAGGTTTTGATCAGCCCCAGCATTTT. Protein: CSADLTGFDQPQHF. This chain links TRBV20-1 with TRBJ1-5, with TRBD1 as a possible D gene (6 bases). The ends were cut back, 6 bases at V and 5 bases at J, with 17 bases in the middle. CDR1 and CDR2 from the germline V gene are DFQATT and SNEGSKA (reference sequence). This CDR3 region has 14 residues.

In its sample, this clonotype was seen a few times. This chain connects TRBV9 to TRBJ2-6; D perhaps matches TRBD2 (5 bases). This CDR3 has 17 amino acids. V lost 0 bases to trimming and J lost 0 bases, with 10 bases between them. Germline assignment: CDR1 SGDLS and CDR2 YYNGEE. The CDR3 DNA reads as TGTGCCAGCAGCGTAGGGACCCTAGCCTCTGGGGCCAACGTCCTGACTTTC. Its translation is CASSVGTLASGANVLTF.